The rows below give T cell receptor beta chains drawn from one sample of a study of T-cell memory formation after mild COVID-19. TCRdb ran MiXCR on the 5' RACE reads and lists one entry per CDR3 protein. The sample shows approximately 300,000 distinct CDR3 sequences, 8% to 9% of them seen only once. The sequenced sample was PBMCs or a T cell subset sorted from them (not recorded which). Source of these receptors: a man between 18 and 29 years old who had mild COVID-19 (a few samples of this study predate the infection). Cell type and time point are not known. Both conserved end residues are part of each CDR3. Fields, in order: J gene, D gene, CDR3 length, V gene, CDR3 protein. D genes are given only for firm matches.

>TRBJ2-5|NA|14|TRBV3-1
CASSPGEGLETQYF
>TRBJ2-7|NA|15|TRBV10-3
CAISVFEGSSYEQYF
>TRBJ1-2|NA|14|TRBV5-4
CASSLDQTDYGYTF
>TRBJ1-1|NA|17|TRBV12-3/TRBV12-4
CASSSLLGRGGYTEAFF
>TRBJ2-6|NA|17|TRBV19
CASNPRGPNSGANVLTF
>TRBJ1-6|NA|14|TRBV4-3
CASSLRDSWPPLHF
>TRBJ2-5|NA|16|TRBV24-1
CATSDENRDPRGTQYF
>TRBJ2-1|TRBD2|19|TRBV14
CASSQKGPERGVSYNEQFF
>TRBJ2-7|NA|14|TRBV20-1
CSARDRDEAYEQYF
>TRBJ2-2|TRBD2|16|TRBV30
CAWSEVAGGNTGELFF
>TRBJ2-5|TRBD2|14|TRBV10-3
CAISRSGAQETQYF
>TRBJ2-7|NA|14|TRBV20-1
CSARSWEPSSEQYF
>TRBJ2-2|NA|13|TRBV6-5
CASHGSNTGELFF
>TRBJ2-1|NA|13|TRBV9
CASSVGPNNEQFF
>TRBJ2-3|TRBD2|20|TRBV9
CASSEGTSGGIGTSTDTQYF
>TRBJ2-5|NA|14|TRBV3-1
CASSHEYRTIGQYF
>TRBJ2-7|NA|13|TRBV7-9
CASSLESSYEQYF
>TRBJ1-1|TRBD1|13|TRBV12-3/TRBV12-4
CASRDTGAVEAFF
>TRBJ2-1|TRBD2|15|TRBV7-2
CASTPRIAGVNEQFF
>TRBJ2-3|NA|13|TRBV3-1
CASSRSGTDTQYF
>TRBJ1-4|NA|15|TRBV12-3/TRBV12-4
CASSRIGATNEKLFF
>TRBJ2-7|NA|11|TRBV6-5
CASRNGLEQYF
>TRBJ1-1|NA|15|TRBV12-3/TRBV12-4
CASSLARLMNTEAFF
>TRBJ2-5|TRBD1|14|TRBV2
CASSLQTGGETQYF
>TRBJ1-1|NA|15|TRBV7-9
CASSLGSIGNTEAFF
>TRBJ1-1|NA|13|TRBV9
CASSLREAPPTFF
>TRBJ2-5|NA|13|TRBV19
CASSWELTETQYF
>TRBJ2-3|TRBD1|16|TRBV10-3
CAITPGTTGGSDTQYF
>TRBJ2-5|NA|14|TRBV24-1
CATSDWGGSETQYF
>TRBJ2-2|NA|11|TRBV2
CASTLDRELFF
>TRBJ1-6|NA|14|TRBV28
CASTPGGKNSPLHF
>TRBJ2-1|NA|12|TRBV20-1
CSAKVGYNEQFF
>TRBJ2-3|NA|13|TRBV5-1
CASSLHRVDTQYF
>TRBJ2-3|NA|13|TRBV20-1
CSAEPRGPDTQYF
>TRBJ2-5|NA|15|TRBV28
CASSLPGTEKETQYF
>TRBJ2-2|TRBD1|14|TRBV12-3/TRBV12-4
CASSGTGHTGELFF
>TRBJ1-6|NA|16|TRBV7-2
CASSLLVAGKGGSLHF
>TRBJ1-5|NA|16|TRBV20-1
CSARKPGGLGNQPQHF
>TRBJ1-4|NA|17|TRBV5-1
CASSPKARGITNEKLFF
>TRBJ2-2|NA|17|TRBV6-1
CASSEISTELNTGELFF
>TRBJ1-5|NA|15|TRBV27
CASGPVPLGYQPQHF
>TRBJ2-1|TRBD1|16|TRBV20-1
CSARPIDRVSYNEQFF
>TRBJ1-1|NA|14|TRBV12-3/TRBV12-4
CASSLLELRTEAFF
>TRBJ1-5|NA|14|TRBV23-1
CAMLLGPAGQPQHF
>TRBJ2-2|TRBD2|15|TRBV5-1
CASRSPGTSAGELFF
>TRBJ1-4|TRBD1|13|TRBV20-1
CSAPTGEGVKLFF